This paragraph reports one T cell receptor beta chain. Its antigen is currently unknown. Germline V CDR1 and CDR2: SGHVS, FQNEAQ. The CDR3 extends over 13 amino acids. With 5 bases removed from V and 4 bases from J, the gap between germline ends came to 12 bases. This specimen belongs to a study of vaccination and CD4 T cells after COVID-19. The study sequenced cultured CD4+ T cell DNA using the Oncomine TCR Beta short-read assay. It was from cultured CD4+ T cells that genomic DNA was extracted. TCRdb used MiXCR to reprocess the PCR reads, holding one entry per CDR3 protein. The table includes 15,000 or so distinct CDR3 sequences, just under 55% detected once. Time point: late sampling 161 to 241 days after vaccination in a few convalescent patients. Treatment described: roughly 10-day PBMC culture with coronavirus spike peptide pools or control peptides (ViraFEST assay).

The chain recombines TRBV7-8 with TRBJ2-7; D might be TRBD1 or TRBD2, each matching 5 bases. The receptor was isolated from a human donor who had recovered from COVID-19. The sample consisted of CD4+ T cells from blood, cultured in vitro, taken about 7 months after SARS-CoV-2 vaccination. CDR3 amino acids: CASSQGPYYEQYF. CDR3 nucleotides: TGTGCCAGCAGCCAGGGACCATATTACGAGCAGTACTTC.